Presented here are 20 T cell receptor beta chains from one specimen sequenced in a study of beta chain features in type 1 diabetes. Whole-study findings and limits: TCRB CDR3 length was moderately but significantly reduced in all four CD4+ subsets of Type 1 diabetes patients.

The antigens for these receptors are not known. The sequenced template was cDNA made from the entire isolated RNA. Measured with immunoSEQ multiplex PCR; TCRdb has only the in-frame clones, and not every one. The data show 400,000 or so clones, roughly 9.8% seen once. Sequenced material: central memory CD4+ T cells from blood. Receptors were obtained from a man aged 30 to 45 with type 1 diabetes.

This chain links TRBV4-2 with TRBJ1-4; maybe TRBD1 (5 bases). Trimming pared 4 bases from V and 0 bases from J, leaving 12 bases between. The germline V gene encodes CDR1 LGHNA and CDR2 YNFKEQ. The CDR3 consists of 16 residues. CDR3 in amino acids: CASSRDSSATNEKLFF. As DNA, the CDR3 is TGTGCCAGCAGCCGTGACAGTTCAGCAACTAATGAAAAACTGTTTTTT.

This clone was seen repeatedly, ten times or more. This chain joins TRBV2 and TRBJ2-3; tentatively, D is TRBD1 or TRBD2 (5 bases each). This CDR3 has 14 amino acids. V was trimmed by 6 bases and J by 4 bases, leaving 14 bases between them. Per germline, CDR1 SNHLY and CDR2 FYNNEI. The CDR3 nucleotides read TGTGCCAGCAGATCGGGGCTTAGCTCAGATACGCAGTATTTT. Encoded protein: CASRSGLSSDTQYF.

This clone has more than one count but fewer than ten. The V gene is TRBV29-1, the J gene TRBJ2-7; D unclear. In germline, CDR1 is SQVTM, CDR2 ANQGSEA. V lost 7 bases, J lost 2 bases, and 9 bases lay in between. This CDR3 region has 11 residues. This CDR3 is CSATLPYEQYF. The CDR3 DNA sequence: TGCAGCGCTACCCTTCCCTACGAGCAGTACTTC.

This chain links TRBV5-1 with TRBJ1-2; 10 bases align to TRBD1. CDR3 length equals 15 residues. Looked up from germline, CDR1 is SGHRS and CDR2 is YFSETQ. Unmatched junction bases numbered 2, after V lost 0 bases and J lost 3 bases. CDR3 residues: CASSLEGQGYYGYTF. Here the CDR3 DNA reads TGCGCCAGCAGCTTGGAGGGACAGGGGTACTATGGCTACACCTTC.

The chain links TRBV7-7 to TRBJ2-5, with D possibly being TRBD1 or TRBD2 (5 bases each). The V end lost 0 bases, the J end lost 5 bases, and 10 bases lay between the germline ends. From germline, CDR1 is SSHAT and CDR2 FNYEAQ (reference sequence). The CDR3 consists of 14 residues. The CDR3 sequence: CASSLAGVGETQYF. DNA of the CDR3: TGTGCCAGCAGCTTAGCGGGGGTCGGGGAGACCCAGTACTTC.

The rearrangement joins TRBV4-3 to TRBJ1-4; tentatively, D is TRBD1 (5 bases). With 1 base removed from V and 1 base from J, the gap between germline ends came to 7 bases. Per the germline V gene, CDR1 is LGHNA and CDR2 is YSLEER. This CDR3 has 15 residues. CDR3 sequence: CASSQVGVTNEKLFF. CDR3 DNA sequence: TGCGCCAGCAGCCAAGTAGGGGTAACTAATGAAAAACTGTTTTTT.

This clone was counted only a few times. The J gene is TRBJ1-2, the V gene TRBV4-1; D may be TRBD1 (6 bases). CDR1 is MGHRA and CDR2 is YSYEKL in the germline V gene. Trimming took 4 bases from V and 8 from J, leaving 14 bases between them. This CDR3 is 13 amino acids long. The DNA for the CDR3 is TGCGCCAGCAGCCCCGACAGGTCGTGGGGCTACACCTTC. Residues: CASSPDRSWGYTF.

This clone was seen more than once but under ten times. The CDR3 nucleotides are TGTGCCAGCAGCCCGTCGTTGAAGCGGGAGACCAATGAGCAGTTCTTC. Translating gives CASSPSLKRETNEQFF. The chain links TRBV11-2 to TRBJ2-1; 8 bases are shared with TRBD2. V trimming: 5 bases; J trimming: 6 bases; junction bases outside the gene matches: 12. Germline loops: CDR1 SGHAT, CDR2 FQNNGV. This CDR3 has 16 amino acids.

This clone was seen a few times. The chain uses TRBV27 and TRBJ1-1, with D perhaps TRBD1 (6 bases). Germline lookup yields CDR1 MNHEY and CDR2 SMNVEV (reference sequence). V lost 4 bases to trimming and J lost 0 bases, with 15 bases between them. This CDR3 is 16 amino acids long. CDR3 DNA: TGTGCCAGCAGTTCCCCGACACAGGGATTGAACACTGAAGCTTTCTTT. Protein sequence: CASSSPTQGLNTEAFF.

This clone has only a few counts. Its ends do not fully match the called genes, so a read error is possible. This rearrangement joins TRBV14 to TRBJ2-2, with a possible D match to TRBD1 (6 bases). The CDR3 has 14 residues. In germline, CDR1 is SGHDN, CDR2 FVKESK. CDR3 sequence reads: CASSQGGNTGELFF. The CDR3 DNA reads as TGTGCCAGCAGTCAAGGGGGGAACACCGGGGAGCTGTTTTTT.

The rearrangement joins TRBV5-1 to TRBJ2-3; D is ambiguous. The CDR3 length is 13 residues. Germline assignment: CDR1 SGHRS and CDR2 YFSETQ. V gave up 4 bases and J gave up 4 bases, with 10 bases separating them. CDR3 sequence (DNA): TGCGCCAGCAGCAGGGAATCCCCAGATACGCAGTATTTT. It yields the protein CASSRESPDTQYF. The complete variable domain, with remaining parts taken from reference TRBV5-1 and TRBJ2-3, reads KAGVTQTPRYLIKTRGQQVTLSCSPISGHRSVSWYQQTPGQGLQFLFEYFSETQRNKGNFPGRFSGRQFSNSRSEMNVSTLELGDSALYLCASSRESPDTQYFGPGTRLTVL.

This clone was found many times. The rearrangement uses TRBV28 and TRBJ2-2; TRBD1 matches 7 bases. The germline V gene encodes CDR1 MDHEN and CDR2 SYDVKM. This CDR3 has 15 residues. Germline trimming cut 6 bases from V and 1 base from J; bases unmatched to any gene: 5. This CDR3 reads CASSPAGGNTGELFF. CDR3 nucleotides: TGTGCCAGCAGCCCGGCAGGGGGGAACACCGGGGAGCTGTTTTTT.

This clone was counted only a few times. V is TRBV18 and J is TRBJ1-2; 12 bases fit TRBD1. Germline CDR1 is KGHSH and CDR2 is LQKENI. With 2 bases clipped from V and 4 bases from J, the junction kept 17 bases outside the gene matches. CDR3 length equals 20 residues. The CDR3 DNA reads as TGTGCCAGCTCACCAAGGCGGGACAGGGGGCAGGTTTCCACTACCTATGGCTACACCTTC. Its translation: CASSPRRDRGQVSTTYGYTF.

This clone was detected many times. The chain couples TRBV7-2 to TRBJ1-5; D is ambiguous. V was shortened by 4 bases and J by 2 bases, with 12 bases between the two germline ends. Germline V gene data show CDR1 as SGHTA and CDR2 as FQGNSA. The CDR3 runs to 15 residues. The CDR3 is CASSYQMSGNQPQHF. The CDR3 bases are TGTGCCAGCAGCTACCAGATGTCGGGCAATCAGCCCCAGCATTTT. Full variable domain (rest looked up from reference TRBV7-2 and TRBJ1-5): GAGVSQSPSNKVTEKGKDVELRCDPISGHTALYWYRQSLGQGLEFLIYFQGNSAPDKSGLPSDRFSAERTGGSVSTLTIQRTQQEDSAVYLCASSYQMSGNQPQHFGDGTRLSIL.

The chain has TRBV6-4 and TRBJ2-2, with TRBD1 matching over 7 bases. J was trimmed by 1 base and V by 6 bases; bases with no gene match: 5. Germline CDR1 MRHNA, CDR2 SNTAGT. The CDR3 consists of 15 residues. The CDR3 nucleotides are TGTGCCAGCAGAACAGGGGTCGGGAACACCGGGGAGCTGTTTTTT. Its translation: CASRTGVGNTGELFF.

The chain employs TRBV9 and TRBJ1-6; D perhaps matches TRBD1 (5 bases). CDR1 is SGDLS and CDR2 is YYNGEE in the germline V gene. V gave up 5 bases and J gave up 5 bases, with 8 bases separating them. This CDR3 region has 13 residues. CDR3 bases: TGTGCCAGCAGGGGGGTGGATAATTCACCCCTCCACTTT. Its protein product is CASRGVDNSPLHF.

The chain joins TRBV5-1 to TRBJ2-3; no firm D call. Germline CDR1 and CDR2: SGHRS and YFSETQ. V lost 2 bases, J lost 6 bases, and 16 bases lay in between. CDR3 length: 15 amino acids. The CDR3 DNA sequence: TGCGCCAGCAGCTTTGACCTGGGTGAGGCGGATACGCAGTATTTT. This gives the protein CASSFDLGEADTQYF. The full variable domain, its missing parts supplied by reference TRBV5-1 and TRBJ2-3, is KAGVTQTPRYLIKTRGQQVTLSCSPISGHRSVSWYQQTPGQGLQFLFEYFSETQRNKGNFPGRFSGRQFSNSRSEMNVSTLELGDSALYLCASSFDLGEADTQYFGPGTRLTVL.

The chain combines TRBV28 with TRBJ1-2, with D possibly matching TRBD1 (6 bases). The CDR3 is 15 amino acids. Germline loops: CDR1 MDHEN, CDR2 SYDVKM. With 7 bases removed from V and 4 bases from J, the gap between germline ends came to 19 bases. The CDR3 coding sequence is TGTGCCAGCACTTTTGGGTCCCAGGGGAGCTATGGCTACACCTTC. The encoded protein is CASTFGSQGSYGYTF.

This chain uses TRBV5-4 with TRBJ1-2, with D perhaps matching TRBD1 (5 bases). The germline V gene has CDR1 SGHNT and CDR2 YYREEE (reference sequence). The CDR3 sequence is 14 residues long. The V end was cut by 4 bases, the J end by 6 bases, with 16 bases between. CDR3 amino acids: CASSGAWGDDGYTF. The CDR3 nucleotides are TGTGCCAGCAGCGGGGCCTGGGGGGACGATGGCTACACCTTC.

This clone was counted a few times. The rearrangement uses TRBV4-3 and TRBJ2-7; 13 bases fit TRBD2. Per the germline V gene, CDR1 is LGHNA and CDR2 is YSLEER. J lost 2 bases, V lost 5 bases, and 6 bases had no gene match. The CDR3 is made up of 16 amino acids. The CDR3 DNA is TGCGCCAGCAGCTATGGGACTAGCGGGATCCCCTACGAGCAGTACTTC. This codes for CASSYGTSGIPYEQYF.